A selection of T cell receptor beta chains follows, all from one sample in a study of blood T cell repertoires in COVID-19. Clones were sequenced by immunoSEQ multiplex PCR, and TCRdb holds only the in-frame ones, with some missing. The data show around 360,000 clones, approximately 87% seen once. Sequencing used peripheral blood. Receptors originate from a woman younger than 45 with COVID-19, enrolled during active disease. The CDR3 runs from the conserved cysteine through the conserved F or W. Each record gives: V gene, D gene, J gene, clone size, CDR3 DNA, CDR3 protein. The D gene is left open where the match is weak. Clone size, where shown, is once, few, many, or a class for clones that have expanded.

TRBV10-3	.	TRBJ1-1	.	TGTGCCACCAAAGGACAGATCGAATCTGAAGCTTTCTTT	CATKGQIESEAFF
TRBV13	.	TRBJ1-5	.	TGTGCCAGCAGCTTTGCGGGGGCAGGACAGCCCCAGCATTTT	CASSFAGAGQPQHF
TRBV5-6	TRBD2	TRBJ2-1	.	TGTGCCAGCAGCTTGACTAGCGGGCTCATAAAGTTGTGGTTCTTC	CASSLTSGLIKLWFF
TRBV28	.	TRBJ1-5	.	TGTGCCAGCAGTTTATGGCAGGGGCTCGAGGGCAATCAGCCCCAGCATTTT	CASSLWQGLEGNQPQHF
TRBV4-1	TRBD2	TRBJ2-2	.	TGCGCCAGCAGCCCGGGTTTGGCGGGAGTGTACACCGGGGAGCTGTTTTTT	CASSPGLAGVYTGELFF
TRBV10-3	TRBD2	TRBJ2-7	.	TGTGCCACCGCCGACGGGACTAGCGGCTACGAGCAGTACTTC	CATADGTSGYEQYF
TRBV30	.	TRBJ2-7	.	TGTGCCTGGAGTGCCACCGGAGGGTACGAGCAGTACTTC	CAWSATGGYEQYF
TRBV19	TRBD1	TRBJ1-6	few	TGTGCCAGTAGCCCGGACAGGGCCGGGTCACCCCTCCACTTT	CASSPDRAGSPLHF
TRBV30	.	TRBJ2-3	.	TGTGCCTGGATCGGTGCCCCCACAGGGCGAGATACGCAGTATTTT	CAWIGAPTGRDTQYF
TRBV6-1	.	TRBJ2-7	.	TGTGCCAGCGGGGCGGTGGCACTCCACGAGCAGTACTTC	CASGAVALHEQYF
TRBV19	.	TRBJ2-2	.	TGTGCCAGTAGTATAGACAGAAACACCGGGGAGCTGTTTTTT	CASSIDRNTGELFF
TRBV19	TRBD2	TRBJ2-7	.	TGTGCCAGTAGTATAAGACTAGCGGGAGGGCCTTCATACGAGCAGTACTTC	CASSIRLAGGPSYEQYF
TRBV4-1	TRBD1	TRBJ1-1	.	TGCGCCAGCAGCCCCGAGGGGGCATCGGGGTTGGACACTGAAGCTTTCTTT	CASSPEGASGLDTEAFF
TRBV19	.	TRBJ1-6	.	TGTGCCAGTAGTTACATCGACAGGAATTCACCCCTCCACTTT	CASSYIDRNSPLHF
TRBV6-2/TRBV6-3	.	TRBJ2-2	.	TGTGCCAGCAGTTACCCGGTTTACACCGGGGAGCTGTTTTTT	CASSYPVYTGELFF
TRBV9	TRBD2	TRBJ2-1	once	TGTGCCAGCAGCACCGGGACTATCCCCTACAATGAGCAGTTCTTC	CASSTGTIPYNEQFF
TRBV6-2/TRBV6-3	TRBD1	TRBJ2-7	few	TGTGCCAGCAGTTCAAGGGGGCGCCTCTCCTACGAGCAGTACTTC	CASSSRGRLSYEQYF
TRBV24-1	TRBD1	TRBJ2-1	few	TGTGCCACCAGTGACCCCGGGACAGGTAACAATGAGCAGTTCTTC	CATSDPGTGNNEQFF
TRBV2	.	TRBJ1-5	few	TGTGCCAGCAGTGAAATAGGAGGGAGCAATCAGCCCCAGCATTTT	CASSEIGGSNQPQHF
TRBV9	TRBD2	TRBJ2-2	.	TGTGCCAGCGGAAGGGCGGGAGAGAACACCGGGGAGCTGTTTTTT	CASGRAGENTGELFF
TRBV4-1	.	TRBJ2-2	few	TGCGCCAGCAGCCAAGAATCAGCGGGCGGCACCGGGGAGCTGTTTTTT	CASSQESAGGTGELFF
TRBV28	.	TRBJ2-3	.	TGTGCCAGCAGTCAAGCCTATTCTAGCACAGATACGCAGTATTTT	CASSQAYSSTDTQYF
TRBV6-6	TRBD1	TRBJ2-7	.	TGTGCCAGCAGGCACTCCCCACAGGGGTCGAGGGAGCAGTACTTC	CASRHSPQGSREQYF
TRBV15	TRBD2	TRBJ2-7	.	TGTGCCACCAGCGAGACTAGCGGGAGGCGCGCGTACGAGCAGTACTTC	CATSETSGRRAYEQYF
TRBV7-2	.	TRBJ1-4	few	TGTGCCAGCGGGGGTTGGCAGGCGGGACTTAATGAAAAACTGTTTTTT	CASGGWQAGLNEKLFF
TRBV3-1/TRBV3-2	TRBD2	TRBJ2-1	.	TGTGCCAGCAGCCAGGTCTGGCGGGAGGGCCGGGATGAGCAGTTCTTC	CASSQVWREGRDEQFF
TRBV19	TRBD2	TRBJ2-1	.	TGTGCCAGTAGACAAGGACTAGCGGGAGAGTTCAATGAGCAGTTCTTC	CASRQGLAGEFNEQFF
TRBV3-1/TRBV3-2	.	TRBJ2-4	.	TGTGCCAGCAGCACGAGGAGCGAGTTGTACAAAAACATTCAGTACTTC	CASSTRSELYKNIQYF
TRBV5-1	.	TRBJ1-5	.	TGCGCCAGCAGCTTTGGGGGGGGGCAGCCCCAGCATTTT	CASSFGGGQPQHF
TRBV18	.	TRBJ1-2	.	TGTGCCAGCTCACCAGGGACATCCTTGATGGGCTACACCTTC	CASSPGTSLMGYTF
TRBV5-5	.	TRBJ2-5	once	TGTGCCAGCAGCTTGGCCTGGGGGGACCCCCAGTACTTC	CASSLAWGDPQYF
TRBV27	TRBD1	TRBJ2-2	.	TGTGCCAGCAGTGCGGACAGGGGAATAGCCGGGGAGCTGTTTTTT	CASSADRGIAGELFF
TRBV6-5	.	TRBJ2-7	.	TGTGCCAGCAGGGGTGAGGGACTCTCCTACGAGCAGTACTTC	CASRGEGLSYEQYF
TRBV6-5	TRBD2	TRBJ2-1	.	TGTGCCAGCAGTTCCGGACTAGCGGGAGATAAAGAGCAGTTCTTC	CASSSGLAGDKEQFF
TRBV9	.	TRBJ2-7	.	TGTGCCAGCAGCGTAGACAGGAGCCCCTCCTACGAGCAGTACTTC	CASSVDRSPSYEQYF
TRBV4-3	.	TRBJ1-5	once	TGCGCCAGCAGCCTGACAGTTAGCAATCAGCCCCAGCATTTT	CASSLTVSNQPQHF
TRBV6-1	TRBD1	TRBJ2-7	.	TGTGCCAGCAGTGACAGGACAGGTACCTACGAGCAGTACTTC	CASSDRTGTYEQYF
TRBV7-2	.	TRBJ2-1	.	TGTGCCAGCAGCTTAGGAGGTTGGAGGAATGAGCAGTTCTTC	CASSLGGWRNEQFF
TRBV9	TRBD1	TRBJ2-3	.	TGTGCCAGCAGCGTAGCTACAGGGGGGTACACAGATACGCAGTATTTT	CASSVATGGYTDTQYF
TRBV27	.	TRBJ1-1	.	TGTGCCAGCAATCTACAGGGTAGGGGCACTGAAGCTTTCTTT	CASNLQGRGTEAFF
TRBV19	TRBD1	TRBJ1-4	.	TGTGCCACCGTGGTCCAGGGGGGTGAAAAACTGTTTTTT	CATVVQGGEKLFF
TRBV11-2	TRBD2	TRBJ2-7	.	TGTGCCAGCAGCAGGGGAAACGCTCCGGGACTAGCCACCTACGAGCAGTACTTC	CASSRGNAPGLATYEQYF
TRBV5-4	TRBD2	TRBJ2-1	.	TGTGCCAGCAGCTTTCCGGGAGGGGGCTACAATGAGCAGTTCTTC	CASSFPGGGYNEQFF
TRBV6-1	TRBD1	TRBJ2-7	.	TGTGCCAGCAGTGAAGGGACAGGGGGCTCCTACGAGCAGTACTTC	CASSEGTGGSYEQYF
TRBV3-1/TRBV3-2	TRBD1	TRBJ2-2	.	TGTGCCAGCAGCCACGGACAGGGTCGCACCGGGGAGCTGTTTTTT	CASSHGQGRTGELFF
TRBV11-2	.	TRBJ2-7	once	TGTGCCAGCAGCTTAGCGTGGACTCCCTACGAGCAGTACTTC	CASSLAWTPYEQYF